The 27 T cell receptor beta chains presented below share a single source sample, sequenced in a study of response to subunit inactivated influenza vaccine. TCRdb recomputed calls from the RT-PCR reads with MiXCR, one row per CDR3 protein. The sample has 500,000 to 700,000 distinct CDR3 sequences, roughly 23% seen once; the top ten hold 2.5% to 3.5%. These data also formed part of another study, on T cells expressing NK-cell markers. In that study: With UMIs, 5'RACE template switching was used to make TCR beta cDNA.

Sequences were derived from CD4+ T cells sorted from PBMCs, sampled 11 to 12 days after vaccination. The source is a man over 45 who received an inactivated influenza vaccine.

In its sample, this clonotype was seen a few times. V is TRBV12-3 or TRBV12-4 and J is TRBJ2-7; no firm D call. V lost 6 bases to trimming and J lost 4 bases, with 13 bases between them. CDR3 length: 13 residues. CDR3 sequence: CASRRSSFYEQYF. CDR3 bases: TGTGCCAGCAGGAGGAGCAGCTTTTACGAGCAGTACTTC.

This chain's CDR3 is CASSLQGEKLFF. Written as DNA, the CDR3 is TGCGCCAGCAGCTTACAGGGGGAAAAACTGTTTTTT. This rearrangement joins TRBV5-1 to TRBJ1-4; the match to TRBD1 covers 7 bases. Losses at the gene ends were 2 bases for V and 8 bases for J; bases not matched to a gene: 0. The CDR3 consists of 12 residues. Per germline, CDR1 SGHRS and CDR2 YFSETQ.

This chain links TRBV9 with TRBJ1-5; no clear D. Trimming left V 1 base short and J 0 bases short, with 17 bases between. CDR1 is SGDLS, CDR2 YYNGEE, per germline. The CDR3 is made up of 18 amino acids. CDR3 sequence (DNA): TGTGCCAGCAGCGTAAGTCACGGTAACCGGGATAGCAATCAGCCCCAGCATTTT. As protein: CASSVSHGNRDSNQPQHF. The whole variable domain, filled in from reference TRBV9 and TRBJ1-5, reads DSGVTQTPKHLITATGQRVTLRCSPRSGDLSVYWYQQSLDQGLQFLIQYYNGEERAKGNILERFSAQQFPDLHSELNLSSLELGDSALYFCASSVSHGNRDSNQPQHFGDGTRLSIL.

This clonotype was seen ten or more times. The chain has TRBV7-2 and TRBJ1-1; TRBD1 matches at 7 bases. This CDR3 has 14 residues. The V segment lost 4 bases and the J segment 8 bases; nucleotides outside the gene matches: 10. The germline gives CDR1 SGHTA, CDR2 FQGNSA. The CDR3 reads CASSYAAGGSEAFF. In DNA form, the CDR3 reads TGTGCCAGCAGCTATGCGGCAGGGGGATCGGAAGCTTTCTTT.

This clonotype was observed a few times. The genes are TRBV5-1 and TRBJ1-2, with 7 bases lining up with TRBD1. Germline CDR1 SGHRS, CDR2 YFSETQ. The trim removed 4 bases at V and 0 bases at J, leaving 9 bases unmatched. The CDR3 is 16 residues long. CDR3 region: CASSKETGKANYGYTF. CDR3 coding DNA: TGCGCCAGCAGCAAAGAGACAGGGAAAGCTAACTATGGCTACACCTTC.

This clonotype was seen more than once but under ten times. This chain connects TRBV7-9 to TRBJ1-6; TRBD1 aligns across 9 bases. The V and J ends lost 5 bases and 6 bases, in that order; junction bases with no gene match: 8. The CDR3 extends over 16 amino acids. CDR1 and CDR2 (germline): SEHNR, FQNEAQ (reference sequence). In DNA, the CDR3 is TGTGCCAGCAGCAGGGGCTTGACAGGGGGTAATTCACCCCTCCACTTT. Its translation is CASSRGLTGGNSPLHF.

The CDR3 nucleotides are TGTGCCAGCAGCCGAGTAGGACAGGGCGCGAACACCGGGGAGCTGTTTTTT. Its protein is CASSRVGQGANTGELFF. This chain uses TRBV7-6 with TRBJ2-2; 8 nucleotides match TRBD1. Losses at the gene ends were 5 bases for V and 0 bases for J; bases not matched to a gene: 8. The CDR3 sequence is 17 residues long. Germline values: CDR1 SGHVS, CDR2 FNYEAQ.

The sample holds a few counts of this clonotype. The rearrangement joins TRBV20-1 to TRBJ2-1; 8 positions match TRBD1. In germline, CDR1 is DFQATT, CDR2 SNEGSKA (reference sequence). The CDR3 length is 15 residues. V was pared by 6 bases and J by 10 bases, with 17 bases of the junction left unmatched. The CDR3 nucleotides are TGCAGTGCGAGACCAGGGGGCGCCGTGGGGGCAGAGCAGTTCTTC. Encoded protein: CSARPGGAVGAEQFF.

This clonotype was counted between two and nine times. The chain combines TRBV12-3 or TRBV12-4 with TRBJ1-5; D remains ambiguous. The CDR3 is 14 amino acids. V lost 3 bases to trimming and J lost 1 base, with 7 bases between them. The CDR3 sequence: CASSFAASNQPQHF. CDR3 DNA: TGTGCCAGCAGTTTTGCTGCAAGCAATCAGCCCCAGCATTTT.

The chain recombines TRBV15 with TRBJ2-7; TRBD2 might be the D (6 bases). Trimming removed 2 bases from V and 2 bases from J, with 10 bases in between. The CDR3 covers 14 residues. Per the germline V gene, CDR1 is LNHNV and CDR2 is YYDKDF (reference sequence). The CDR3 DNA reads as TGTGCCACCAGCAGAACTGGAGGGCCCTACGAGCAGTACTTC. Protein sequence: CATSRTGGPYEQYF.

J is TRBJ1-4 and V is TRBV5-1; 8 bases agree with TRBD1. The ends lost 0 bases at V and 8 bases at J; junction bases unmatched: 6. CDR1 is SGHRS, CDR2 YFSETQ, per germline. CDR3 length: 15 amino acids. Written as DNA, the CDR3 is TGCGCCAGCAGCTTGGGGGGGACAGGAGAGGAAAAACTGTTTTTT. Protein product: CASSLGGTGEEKLFF.

The V gene is TRBV20-1, the J gene TRBJ1-2, with 7 nucleotides matching TRBD1. The junction had 6 bases not matched to a gene; V was cut back by 3 bases and J by 2 bases. The germline V gene encodes CDR1 DFQATT and CDR2 SNEGSKA (reference sequence). This CDR3 spans 14 amino acids. CDR3 loop: CSASNRDSNYGYTF. The CDR3 nucleotides are TGCAGTGCTAGCAACCGGGACAGCAACTATGGCTACACCTTC.

The chain carries TRBV12-3 or TRBV12-4 and TRBJ2-1; D possibly corresponds to TRBD1 (5 bases). The length of the CDR3 is 15 residues. V was shortened by 3 bases and J by 7 bases, with 16 bases between the two germline ends. The DNA of the CDR3 is TGTGCCAGCAGTTTGACGGCAGGGTCACGGAATGAGCAGTTCTTC. Translating it yields CASSLTAGSRNEQFF.

This clonotype was seen more than once but under ten times. This chain connects TRBV20-1 to TRBJ2-3; D is perhaps TRBD2 (5 bases). Germline-derived CDR1 and CDR2 are DFQATT and SNEGSKA (reference sequence). CDR3 length: 15 residues. Trimming took off 0 bases at V and 2 bases at J, with 12 bases between the two ends. As DNA, the CDR3 is TGCAGTGCTAGAGATGTCGGACTTATCACAGATACGCAGTATTTT. The encoded protein is CSARDVGLITDTQYF.

The rearrangement uses TRBV4-3 and TRBJ1-2; D perhaps matches TRBD1 (6 bases). Germline V gene lookup returns CDR1 LGHNA and CDR2 YSLEER. CDR3 length equals 15 residues. V was trimmed by 2 bases and J by 8 bases, leaving 18 bases between them. The CDR3, as DNA: TGCGCCAGCAGCCAATCCGGGGGCGGGGCCTGGGGCTACACCTTC. It codes for CASSQSGGGAWGYTF.

In this sample, this clonotype turned up a few times. V is TRBV12-3 or TRBV12-4 and J is TRBJ2-1; D is unclear. Trimming stripped 3 bases from V and 7 bases from J, with 10 bases between. The CDR3 has 13 residues. CDR3 in amino acids: CASSFAHGNEQFF. In DNA, the CDR3 is TGTGCCAGCAGTTTCGCGCATGGGAATGAGCAGTTCTTC.

A few counts support this clonotype. The V gene is TRBV15, the J gene TRBJ2-5, with D perhaps matching TRBD1 or TRBD2 (5 bases each). Trimming took off 2 bases at V and 4 bases at J, with 17 bases between the two ends. CDR1 and CDR2 from the germline V gene are LNHNV and YYDKDF (reference sequence). This CDR3 is built from 16 residues. CDR3 residues: CATSRTPPGPRETQYF. CDR3 coding DNA: TGTGCCACCAGCAGAACCCCCCCGGGACCCCGAGAGACCCAGTACTTC.

The chain links TRBV6-2 or TRBV6-3 to TRBJ2-1, with 7 bases that match TRBD1. V dropped 7 bases and J dropped 2; count of bases not matched to a gene: 8. The CDR3 runs 15 residues. Germline assignment: CDR1 MNHEY and CDR2 SVGEGT. The CDR3 loop is CASKERQGTYNEQFF. DNA for the CDR3: TGTGCCAGCAAAGAAAGACAGGGAACCTACAATGAGCAGTTCTTC.

The rearrangement joins TRBV7-2 to TRBJ2-7; 8 bases fit TRBD2. The CDR3 has 14 residues. Germline-derived CDR1 and CDR2 are SGHTA and FQGNSA. The ends lost 6 bases at V and 6 bases at J; junction bases unmatched: 10. The DNA of the CDR3 is TGTGCCAGCAGACAAAGCGGGAGAGCCTTCGAGCAGTACTTC. It encodes CASRQSGRAFEQYF.

This clonotype was seen just once. This chain connects TRBV28 to TRBJ1-5; 9 nucleotides align to TRBD1. Germline V gene lookup returns CDR1 MDHEN and CDR2 SYDVKM. J gave up 2 bases and V 1 base, and 3 bases lay outside the gene matches. The CDR3 is 16 amino acids. DNA for the CDR3: TGTGCCAGCAGTTTATCAACAGGGGGCCGCAATCAGCCCCAGCATTTT. Its protein is CASSLSTGGRNQPQHF.

V and J are TRBV20-1 and TRBJ1-5; a possible D gene is TRBD1 (5 bases). V lost 0 bases, J lost 3 bases, and 12 bases lay in between. CDR3 length equals 15 residues. Germline V lookup: CDR1 DFQATT, CDR2 SNEGSKA (reference sequence). CDR3 protein: CSAREGRVNNQPQHF. CDR3 nucleotide sequence: TGCAGTGCTAGAGAGGGCAGGGTGAACAATCAGCCCCAGCATTTT.

The rearrangement links TRBV14 to TRBJ2-1; perhaps TRBD1 as D (6 bases). Looked up from germline, CDR1 is SGHDN and CDR2 is FVKESK. V lost 3 bases, J lost 6 bases, and 15 bases lay in between. This CDR3 is built from 15 residues. The CDR3 DNA reads TGTGCCAGCAGCCATGGGGACAATCGGTTCAATGAGCAGTTCTTC. It codes for CASSHGDNRFNEQFF.

This clonotype has just a few counts. The V and J genes are TRBV24-1 and TRBJ2-1; the D is unclear. Deletions cut 5 bases from V and 4 bases from J, with 2 bases between. The germline V gene has CDR1 KGHDR and CDR2 SFDVKD. The CDR3 has 11 residues. DNA of the CDR3: TGTGCCACCAGTGTTTACAATGAGCAGTTCTTC. Translation gives CATSVYNEQFF.

This clonotype was seen a handful of times. This chain uses TRBV10-3 with TRBJ2-7; 10 positions match TRBD1. The germline V gene encodes CDR1 ENHRY and CDR2 SYGVKD. V shed 10 bases and J 3 bases; nucleotides not matched to a gene: 9. CDR3 length: 14 amino acids. CDR3 coding DNA: TGTGCCACCCAGGGGGGGACAGGGGACTACGAGCAGTACTTC. Protein product: CATQGGTGDYEQYF.

This rearrangement joins TRBV7-9 to TRBJ2-1; maybe TRBD1 (6 bases). Germline lookup yields CDR1 SEHNR and CDR2 FQNEAQ (reference sequence). This CDR3 is 15 amino acids long. V was cut by 3 bases and J by 3 bases, with 12 bases left in between. CDR3 DNA sequence: TGTGCCAGCAGCTTCAGACAGGAGTACTACAATGAGCAGTTCTTC. It codes for CASSFRQEYYNEQFF.

This clonotype has more than one count but fewer than ten. The CDR3 loop is CASSQGQGSYKLFF. CDR3 nucleotides: TGTGCCAGCAGCCAAGGACAGGGATCTTACAAACTGTTTTTT. The chain recombines TRBV3-1 with TRBJ1-4, with TRBD1 matching over 7 bases. Germline assignment: CDR1 LGHDT and CDR2 YNNKEL (reference sequence). V shed 1 base and J 11 bases; nucleotides not matched to a gene: 7. The CDR3 totals 14 residues.

The table lists this clonotype with a few counts. The V and J genes are TRBV30 and TRBJ2-2; a possible D gene is TRBD2 (5 bases). V dropped 4 bases and J dropped 3 bases, with 12 bases sitting between them. Germline V CDR1 and CDR2: GTSNPN, SVGIG (reference sequence). CDR3 length: 14 amino acids. The CDR3, as DNA: TGTGCCTGGACCCTTCTGGAGGACACCGGGGAGCTGTTTTTT. This translates into CAWTLLEDTGELFF.